This T cell receptor (beta chain) originates from a study of CD8 T cells in Susac syndrome. CD8+ and CD4+ T cells circulating in blood were sequenced for TCR beta. The multiple sclerosis control cohort comprised treatment-naive individuals presenting with stable or active relapsing-remitting disease. TEMRA cells were FACS-enriched, with CD8+ and CD4+ T cells isolated negatively. CDR3 size: 14 residues. V shed 5 bases, J shed 2 bases, and the junction held 5 bases outside the gene matches. The V gene's germline CDR1 is MNHEY and CDR2 SMNVEV (reference sequence). Reverse transcription of roughly 0.5 to 1 ug RNA was performed with random hexamers. The authors amplified TCR beta CDR3 across 54 Vbeta and 13 Jbeta using immunoSEQ multiplex PCR. TCRdb redid the calling of the immunoSEQ multiplex PCR reads with MiXCR, one entry per CDR3 protein. The data show around 130,000 distinct CDR3 sequences, approximately 89% seen once.

The sample consisted of CD8+ T cells from PBMCs. The genes are TRBV27 and TRBJ1-1, with TRBD1 matching over 7 bases. This TCR was recovered from a human donor with multiple sclerosis. CDR3 sequence: CASSLQGSNTEAFF. The CDR3 nucleotides are TGTGCCAGCAGTCTACAGGGGTCTAACACTGAAGCTTTCTTT.